This T cell receptor (beta chain) derives from a study of T cells in localized non-small cell lung cancer (dated by TCRdb to about 2020). Regarding the complete study: The study analyzed T cell repertoires of hundreds of early-stage NSCLC patients, comparing tumors and uninvolved tumor-adjacent lungs. Of the NSCLC patients, fewer than 150 were male and 85 to 110 were female, and the mean age was approximately 66 years. The cohort comprised 236 treatment-naïve NSCLC patients with resected, localized lung tumors. Study-wide findings and limitations: Higher blood T cell density associated with longer overall survival, while higher adjacent-lung clonality associated with shorter survival. Since the design was exploratory, TCR variables were selected using unadjusted p-values with no false-discovery rate correction. A median of about 61 of the top 100 tumor clones turned up in the paired uninvolved adjacent lung, and 25 to 30 of those clones also ranked among the top 100 of that same adjacent lung. Because multi-region sequencing of the tumors was not done, intratumor heterogeneity could not be ruled out. Uninvolved tumor-adjacent lung showed the highest T cell clonality, higher than tumor, which suggests more focused antigenic responses in the uninvolved tumor-adjacent lung.

At diagnosis, peripheral blood, uninvolved tumor-adjacent lung and tumor were collected and stored as a combination of fresh-frozen and FFPE material. For TCR repertoire profiling, blood samples were analyzed as peripheral blood mononuclear cells. The immunoSEQ Assay was used to sequence TCR beta CDR3 regions from DNA. As for the authors' bioinformatics: To compute T cell density, TCR beta template counts were normalized to usable DNA, which was estimated by amplifying housekeeping genes. Using the preseqR package, richness was estimated by extrapolating to 120,000 templates for tissue samples and 400,000 templates for PBMC samples. Clonality was calculated as one minus Pielou's evenness. To identify tissue-enriched TCRs, differential abundance testing was run on productive amino-acid clonotypes with a minimum total count of 5 and an alpha of 0.1. The Jaccard Index and the Morisita Overlap Index were used to measure how much the repertoires overlapped between compartments. TCR beta CDR3s were clustered by GLIPH together with public tetramer-defined viral CDR3s, and at least three viral sequences plus V-gene enrichment were required for viral motifs. This is the immuneACCESS table as TCRdb keeps it, with only in-frame sequences that have V and J called. A part of the clones is gone; compared with another copy, unresolved V genes explain less than half, and the rest is unexplained. Clonal size and the V and J genes are those of that table, whereas D and trimming came from the DNA. The sample records 38,000 or so clones, 75% to 90% of which are singletons. About 5.6% of the sample rests with the top ten.

This clone is a singleton in its sample. The target of this receptor is not known. The sample holds no much larger clone one base away, and base qualities are not on file. According to the germline V gene, CDR1 reads KGHSH and CDR2 reads LQKENI. The CDR3 goes from the cysteine to the phenylalanine over 13 residues. Only the CDR3 region is kept as DNA, spanning 39 bases read in frame from base 1. Relative to germline, V is missing 5 bases and J is missing 10 bases, with 3 bases of the junction outside any gene match. This specimen was peripheral blood mononuclear cells, taken before any cancer treatment. This receptor was obtained from a male donor aged 60 or older with stage II lung adenocarcinoma. Recombination linked TRBV18 to TRBJ2-1; a stretch of 12 junction bases matches TRBD1. The CDR3 reads CASSGTGGREQFF. At the DNA level, the sequence is TGTGCCAGCTCAGGGACAGGGGGCAGGGAGCAGTTCTTC.